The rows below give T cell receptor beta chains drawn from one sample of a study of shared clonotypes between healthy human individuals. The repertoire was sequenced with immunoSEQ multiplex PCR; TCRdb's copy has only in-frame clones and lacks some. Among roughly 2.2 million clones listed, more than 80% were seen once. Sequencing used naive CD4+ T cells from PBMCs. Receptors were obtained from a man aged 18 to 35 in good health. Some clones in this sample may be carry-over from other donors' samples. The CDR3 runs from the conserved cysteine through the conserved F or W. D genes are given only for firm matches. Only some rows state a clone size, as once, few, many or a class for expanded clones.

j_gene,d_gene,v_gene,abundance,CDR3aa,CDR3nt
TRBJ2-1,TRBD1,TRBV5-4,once,CASSSSGTGKNEQFF,TGTGCCAGCAGCTCTTCCGGGACAGGGAAGAATGAGCAGTTCTTC
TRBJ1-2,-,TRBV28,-,CASSSGRTIYGYTF,TGTGCCAGCAGTTCGGGCAGAACTATCTATGGCTACACCTTC
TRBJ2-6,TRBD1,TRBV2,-,CASSDTGALGANVLTF,TGTGCCAGCAGTGACACAGGGGCTCTTGGGGCCAACGTCCTGACTTTC
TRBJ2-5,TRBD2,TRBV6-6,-,CASSYLSGGGRETQYF,TGTGCCAGCAGTTACTTATCGGGAGGGGGTAGGGAGACCCAGTACTTC
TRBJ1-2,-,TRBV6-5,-,CASSFRQRPVNYGYTF,TGTGCCAGCAGTTTCAGACAGCGTCCCGTTAACTATGGCTACACCTTC
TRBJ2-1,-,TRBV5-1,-,CASSLEAAQANEQFF,TGCGCCAGCAGCTTGGAGGCCGCCCAGGCCAATGAGCAGTTCTTC
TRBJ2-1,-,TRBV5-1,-,CASSDGSYNEQFF,TGCGCCAGCAGCGACGGATCCTACAATGAGCAGTTCTTC
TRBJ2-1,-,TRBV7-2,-,CASSLNRRGSGNEQFF,TGTGCCAGCAGCTTAAACCGCAGGGGAAGCGGCAATGAGCAGTTCTTC
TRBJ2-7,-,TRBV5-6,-,CASSLAREQYF,TGTGCCAGCAGCTTGGCTAGGGAGCAGTACTTC
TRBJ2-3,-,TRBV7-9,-,CASSLGAAEGDTQYF,TGTGCCAGCAGCTTAGGGGCCGCGGAAGGAGATACGCAGTATTTT
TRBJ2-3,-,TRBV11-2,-,CASSRVRASTDTQYF,TGTGCCAGCAGCCGCGTGCGCGCTAGCACAGATACGCAGTATTTT
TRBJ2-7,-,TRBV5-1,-,CASTLEPGPPYEQYF,TGCGCCAGCACCTTAGAACCGGGACCACCTTACGAGCAGTACTTC
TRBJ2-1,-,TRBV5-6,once,CASSLRTPYNEQFF,TGTGCCAGCAGCCTTAGGACACCCTACAATGAGCAGTTCTTC
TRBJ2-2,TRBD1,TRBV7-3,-,CASSPGQGRGGELFF,TGTGCCAGCAGCCCCGGACAGGGGAGGGGCGGGGAGCTGTTTTTT
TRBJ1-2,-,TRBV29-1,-,CSVGGVDSYGYTF,TGCAGCGTTGGTGGGGTGGATAGCTATGGCTACACCTTC
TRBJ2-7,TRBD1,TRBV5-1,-,CASSLDGTGSHEQYF,TGCGCCAGCAGCTTGGACGGGACAGGTTCACACGAGCAGTACTTC
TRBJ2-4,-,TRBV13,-,CASSLWGAGNIQYF,TGTGCCAGCAGCTTATGGGGGGCCGGGAACATTCAGTACTTC
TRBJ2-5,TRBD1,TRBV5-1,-,CASSLSGTGEGETQYF,TGCGCCAGCAGCTTGAGTGGGACAGGGGAAGGGGAGACCCAGTACTTC
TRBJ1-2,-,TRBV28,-,CASSFAGVDGYTF,TGTGCCAGCAGTTTTGCAGGAGTGGATGGCTACACCTTC
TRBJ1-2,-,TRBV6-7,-,CASSLKTGTYIKCYYGYTF,TGTGCCAGCAGTCTAAAAACAGGGACCTACATCAAATGCTACTATGGCTACACCTTC
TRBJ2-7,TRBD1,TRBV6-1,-,CASRAGTGFYEQYF,TGTGCCAGCAGAGCCGGGACAGGGTTCTACGAGCAGTACTTC
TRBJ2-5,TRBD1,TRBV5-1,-,CASSFTGTEEETQYF,TGCGCCAGCAGCTTCACCGGGACAGAAGAAGAGACCCAGTACTTC
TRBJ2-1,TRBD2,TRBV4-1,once,CASSQDILGLAVTEEQFF,TGCGCCAGCAGCCAAGATATACTGGGACTAGCGGTTACGGAGGAGCAGTTCTTC
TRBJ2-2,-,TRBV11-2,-,CASSLGHRTNTGELFF,TGTGCCAGCAGCTTAGGTCACAGAACGAACACCGGGGAGCTGTTTTTT
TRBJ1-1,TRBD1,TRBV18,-,CASSLSRTGINTEAFF,TGTGCCAGCTCCCTTTCCCGGACAGGCATCAACACTGAAGCTTTCTTT
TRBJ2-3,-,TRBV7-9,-,CASSLYEGAGDTQYF,TGTGCCAGCAGCTTATACGAAGGGGCAGGTGATACGCAGTATTTT
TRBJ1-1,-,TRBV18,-,CASSPDTGTANTEAFF,TGTGCCAGCTCACCGGACACCGGCACAGCGAACACTGAAGCTTTCTTT
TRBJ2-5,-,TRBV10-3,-,CATKRQSHQETQYF,TGTGCCACAAAAAGACAGTCCCACCAAGAGACCCAGTACTTC
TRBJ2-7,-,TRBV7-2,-,CASSLTPDRSYEQYF,TGTGCCAGCAGCTTAACCCCAGATCGTTCCTACGAGCAGTACTTC